This T cell receptor (beta chain) was profiled in a study of shared clonotypes between healthy human individuals. Study-wide background: With ages of 18 to 49, the donors were a couple of women and a few men.

Only in-frame clones appear in the TCRdb table, and some are missing; sequencing was by immunoSEQ multiplex PCR. The sample has about 1.1 million clones, roughly 80% seen once. Every donor was a Caucasian adult from Nashville, Tennessee. The sequenced material came from memory CD4+ T cells from PBMCs. As for subset: CD45RA-negative fraction. The clonotype was recovered from a young man in good health. Some clones in this sample may be carry-over from other donors' samples.

The CDR3 spells CASSPRRGLYEQYF. The CDR3 coding sequence is TGTGCCAGCAGCCCGCGCAGGGGGCTCTACGAGCAGTACTTC. The chain recombines TRBV14 with TRBJ2-7; TRBD1 matches at 8 bases. Trimming at V came to 4 bases and at J to 3 bases, leaving 5 bases not matched to a gene. The CDR3 has 14 amino acids. CDR1 is SGHDN and CDR2 is FVKESK in the germline V gene.